This T cell receptor (beta chain) was documented in a study of shared clonotypes between healthy human individuals. Comment on this clone: The same CDR3 is also encoded by other DNA sequences in this sample.

From germline, CDR1 is SGHRS and CDR2 YFSETQ. The CDR3 extends over 14 amino acids. Between the trimmed V and J ends, which lost 2 bases and 2 bases, there was a span of 8 bases. Profiling relied on immunoSEQ multiplex PCR, and the TCRdb table lists in-frame clones only, not all of them. The sample includes over 950,000 clones, 60% to 80% of them seen just once. The rearrangement links TRBV5-1 to TRBJ1-3; weak D call: TRBD1 (6 bases). Source material: memory CD4+ T cells from PBMCs. As for subset: CD45RA-negative fraction. The clonotype was recovered from a man between 18 and 29 years old in good health. Some clones in this sample may be carry-over from other donors' samples. The CDR3 bases are TGCGCCAGCAGCTTACAGGGTACTGGAAACACCATATATTTT. Encoded protein: CASSLQGTGNTIYF.